This T cell receptor (beta chain) was recovered during a study of prognosis after radiotherapy for stage I lung cancer. The CDR3 is 15 residues long. Trimming stripped 5 bases from V and 6 bases from J, with 14 bases between. Germline V CDR1 and CDR2: MNHEY, SVGEGT. Two-round multiplex PCR on genomic DNA was the method by which TCR beta CDR3 was amplified. Used in first-round PCR were primers specific to each TRBV and TRBJ gene. MiXCR was run by TCRdb on the multiplex PCR reads, yielding one entry per CDR3 protein. Found here are 31,000 or so distinct CDR3 sequences, over 40% of them singletons; the top ten hold 15%. This clonotype was seen a handful of times. This may arise from a read error, as a much more abundant clone is one base away.

The chain employs TRBV6-2 or TRBV6-3 and TRBJ2-6, with D unclear. Sample: PBMCs, taken before or after stereotactic body radiation therapy (not recorded which). The TCR originated in a donor over 45 with non-small cell lung cancer. DNA of the CDR3: TGTGCCAGCAGTCCACAGTGGGCTAAGGCCAACGTCCTGACTTTC. Amino acids: CASSPQWAKANVLTF.